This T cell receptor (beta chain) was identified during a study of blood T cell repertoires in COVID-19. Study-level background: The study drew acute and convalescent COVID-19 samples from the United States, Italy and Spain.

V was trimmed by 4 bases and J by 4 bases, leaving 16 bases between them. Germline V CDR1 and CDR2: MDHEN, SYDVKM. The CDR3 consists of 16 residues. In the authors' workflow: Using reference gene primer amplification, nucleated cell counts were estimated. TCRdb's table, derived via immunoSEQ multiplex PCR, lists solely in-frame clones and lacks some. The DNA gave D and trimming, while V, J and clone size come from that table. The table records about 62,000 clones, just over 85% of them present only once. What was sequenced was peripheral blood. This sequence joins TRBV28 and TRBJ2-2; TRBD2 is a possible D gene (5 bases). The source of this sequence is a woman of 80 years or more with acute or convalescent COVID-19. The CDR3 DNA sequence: TGTGCCAGCAGTTCTCCTATGGACCGGGGCACCGGGGAGCTGTTTTTT. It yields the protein CASSSPMDRGTGELFF.